A single sample gave rise to the 16 T cell receptor beta chains below, sequenced in a study of T cell responses to AZD1222 COVID-19 vaccine. Libraries were prepared by immunoSEQ multiplex PCR; TCRdb keeps only in-frame clonotypes and omits some of them. The data show roughly 130,000 clones, 88% seen once. The sequenced sample was peripheral blood, obtained on day 0 of MenACWY control vaccination. The source is an adult in good health.

The chain carries TRBV2 and TRBJ1-5, with D uncertain. The CDR3 consists of 14 residues. The germline V gene encodes CDR1 SNHLY and CDR2 FYNNEI. V was pared by 5 bases and J by 3 bases, with 11 bases between. The CDR3 nucleotides are TGTGCCAGCAGTCGTGGCCATTCCAATCAGCCCCAGCATTTT. Residues: CASSRGHSNQPQHF.

The V gene is TRBV5-1, the J gene TRBJ2-7, with TRBD2 as a possible D gene (5 bases). The CDR3 totals 13 residues. V was pared by 4 bases and J by 4 bases, with 12 bases between. CDR1 is SGHRS, CDR2 YFSETQ, per germline. CDR3 in amino acids: CASSLPGLYEQYF. CDR3 sequence (DNA): TGCGCCAGCAGCCTACCGGGGTTATACGAGCAGTACTTC.

The V and J genes are TRBV28 and TRBJ1-1, with D perhaps matching TRBD1 (6 bases). Trimming shortened V by 6 bases and J by 0 bases, and 11 bases separated the two germline ends. The CDR3 has 14 residues. The germline CDR1 and CDR2 sequences are MDHEN and SYDVKM. The CDR3 is CASSSDSLNTEAFF. The CDR3 region has the DNA TGTGCCAGCAGCTCGGACAGCCTGAACACTGAAGCTTTCTTT.

The chain combines TRBV5-1 with TRBJ1-2; D gene ambiguous. This CDR3 has 13 residues. Germline loops: CDR1 SGHRS, CDR2 YFSETQ. Trimming took off 6 bases at V and 4 bases at J, with 13 bases between the two ends. The CDR3 DNA reads TGCGCCAGCACCTTTGGGCAGGCCTATGGCTACACCTTC. Translating it yields CASTFGQAYGYTF. Together with reference TRBV5-1 and TRBJ1-2, the CDR3 gives the full variable domain: KAGVTQTPRYLIKTRGQQVTLSCSPISGHRSVSWYQQTPGQGLQFLFEYFSETQRNKGNFPGRFSGRQFSNSRSEMNVSTLELGDSALYLCASTFGQAYGYTFGSGTRLTVV.

This clone was detected a few times. V is TRBV28 and J is TRBJ1-2; 8 nucleotides line up with TRBD1. The CDR3 is 13 residues long. Trimming cost V 8 bases and J 6 bases; bases outside gene matches: 8. CDR1 and CDR2 from the germline V gene are MDHEN and SYDVKM. DNA for the CDR3: TGTGCCAGCTGGATAACGACAGGGGATGGCTACACCTTC. This codes for CASWITTGDGYTF.

This clone was seen just once. The rearrangement links TRBV29-1 to TRBJ2-7, with 13 bases matching TRBD2. Germline V lookup: CDR1 SQVTM, CDR2 ANQGSEA. V lost 6 bases, J lost 5 bases, and 10 bases stayed unmatched. The CDR3 runs 15 residues. CDR3 sequence: CSVTGLAGPKNEQYF. DNA of the CDR3: TGCAGCGTCACGGGACTAGCGGGACCGAAGAACGAGCAGTACTTC.

The chain couples TRBV28 to TRBJ1-5, with D hard to call. CDR3 length: 14 amino acids. Trimming took off 1 base at V and 5 bases at J, with 9 bases between the two ends. The germline V gene encodes CDR1 MDHEN and CDR2 SYDVKM. The CDR3 here is CASSLSEDHQPQHF. In DNA form, the CDR3 reads TGTGCCAGCAGTTTATCAGAAGACCATCAGCCCCAGCATTTT.

The V gene is TRBV7-9, the J gene TRBJ1-2, with D hard to call. The CDR3 is made up of 12 amino acids. The V end was cut by 0 bases, the J end by 8 bases, with 7 bases between. Per the germline V gene, CDR1 is SEHNR and CDR2 is FQNEAQ (reference sequence). The CDR3 loop reads CASSLAVAGYTF. CDR3 nucleotides: TGTGCCAGCAGCTTAGCGGTTGCGGGCTACACCTTC.

V is TRBV5-1 and J is TRBJ2-1; 7 nucleotides match TRBD2. CDR1 and CDR2 (germline): SGHRS, YFSETQ. The CDR3 extends over 17 amino acids. J gave up 4 bases and V 0 bases, and 10 bases lay outside the gene matches. The CDR3: CASSLVASGRGYNEQFF. Here the CDR3 DNA reads TGCGCCAGCAGCTTGGTGGCTAGCGGAAGAGGATACAATGAGCAGTTCTTC.

The V gene is TRBV13, the J gene TRBJ1-6; D is unresolved. Trimming left V 0 bases short and J 7 bases short, with 13 bases between. Germline CDR1 and CDR2: PRHDT and FYEKMQ (reference sequence). CDR3 length: 16 residues. The CDR3 bases are TGTGCCAGCAGCTTAGGCGGTGGGCGCAGAAATTCACCCCTCCACTTT. Translation: CASSLGGGRRNSPLHF.

The V call is TRBV12-3 or TRBV12-4, the J call TRBJ2-1; D gene unclear. This CDR3 contains 12 residues. The V end lost 6 bases, the J end lost 5 bases, and 8 bases lay between the germline ends. In DNA, the CDR3 is TGTGCCAGCAGGGCGCCTAACAATGAGCAGTTCTTC. Translated, it gives CASRAPNNEQFF.

The count of this clone is one. The chain joins TRBV5-5 to TRBJ2-7; D ambiguous. The CDR3 has 13 amino acids. Trimming took 1 base from V and 5 from J, leaving 10 bases between them. Germline V CDR1 and CDR2: SGHKS, YYEKEE (reference sequence). Here the CDR3 DNA reads TGTGCCAGCAGCTTGTTCGCGGCAAACGAGCAGTACTTC. Residues: CASSLFAANEQYF.

The chain joins TRBV15 to TRBJ2-3, with TRBD1 as a possible D gene (5 bases). Germline V gene sequence: CDR1 LNHNV, CDR2 YYDKDF (reference sequence). The CDR3 length is 14 residues. V lost 6 bases to trimming and J lost 2 bases, with 12 bases between them. CDR3 sequence: CATSRQWDTDTQYF. The DNA of the CDR3 is TGTGCCACCAGTAGACAGTGGGACACAGATACGCAGTATTTT.

The V call is TRBV5-3, the J call TRBJ2-5, with D possibly being TRBD2 (6 bases). TRBV5-3 qualifies as an ORF whose function is uncertain. Trimming took 4 bases from V and 5 from J, leaving 9 bases between them. The CDR3 totals 12 residues. As DNA, the CDR3 is TGTGCCAGAAGCACTAGCCCTGAGACCCAGTACTTC. Its translation is CARSTSPETQYF.

V is TRBV20-1 and J is TRBJ2-1; D is unclear. This CDR3 is 11 amino acids long. Looked up from germline, CDR1 is DFQATT and CDR2 is SNEGSKA (reference sequence). V dropped 1 base and J dropped 6 bases, with 4 bases sitting between them. The CDR3 DNA sequence: TGCAGTGCTAGAGGGGGCAATGAGCAGTTCTTC. Amino acid sequence: CSARGGNEQFF.

This chain links TRBV19 with TRBJ1-5; the D gene is possibly TRBD1 (5 bases). V gave up 3 bases and J gave up 1 base, with 13 bases separating them. The length of the CDR3 is 16 residues. Germline V CDR1 and CDR2: LNHDA, SQIVND (reference sequence). CDR3 residues: CASSMSGGVSNQPQHF. For the CDR3, the DNA is TGTGCCAGTAGTATGTCCGGGGGAGTGAGCAATCAGCCCCAGCATTTT.